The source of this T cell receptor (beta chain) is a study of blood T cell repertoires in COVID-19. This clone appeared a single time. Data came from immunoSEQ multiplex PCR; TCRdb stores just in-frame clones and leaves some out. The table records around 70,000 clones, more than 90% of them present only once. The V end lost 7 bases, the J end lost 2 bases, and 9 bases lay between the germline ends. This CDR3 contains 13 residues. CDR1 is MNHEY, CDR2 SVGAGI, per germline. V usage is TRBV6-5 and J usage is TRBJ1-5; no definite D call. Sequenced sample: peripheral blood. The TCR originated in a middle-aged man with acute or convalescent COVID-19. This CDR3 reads CASMEGGNQPQHF. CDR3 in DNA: TGTGCCAGCATGGAGGGAGGCAATCAGCCCCAGCATTTT.